Here is one T cell receptor beta chain with its context. Its matching antigen is unknown. The sample originates from a study of T cells after posttransplantation cyclophosphamide. Findings and caveats of the study: After PTCy, TRB diversity resembled that of CNI/methotrexate controls. Skin or GI-infiltrating T cells shared few TRB sequences with blood.

The CDR3 sequence is 16 residues long. V was clipped by 3 bases and J by 1 base, with 10 bases between them. CDR1 is LNHDA, CDR2 SQIVND, per germline (reference sequence). The assay was immunoSEQ multiplex PCR, and TCRdb's table has in-frame clones only and misses some. The sample lists roughly 70,000 clones, 93% occurring once. This rearrangement joins TRBV19 to TRBJ2-6; no clear D gene. Sequencing was done on a sample of PBMCs. This clonotype was sampled from a woman in her 30s in good health and a related stem cell transplant donor. In nucleotides, the CDR3 is TGTGCCAGTAGTATCTTCGTCATGTCTGGGGCCAACGTCCTGACTTTC. Amino acid sequence: CASSIFVMSGANVLTF.